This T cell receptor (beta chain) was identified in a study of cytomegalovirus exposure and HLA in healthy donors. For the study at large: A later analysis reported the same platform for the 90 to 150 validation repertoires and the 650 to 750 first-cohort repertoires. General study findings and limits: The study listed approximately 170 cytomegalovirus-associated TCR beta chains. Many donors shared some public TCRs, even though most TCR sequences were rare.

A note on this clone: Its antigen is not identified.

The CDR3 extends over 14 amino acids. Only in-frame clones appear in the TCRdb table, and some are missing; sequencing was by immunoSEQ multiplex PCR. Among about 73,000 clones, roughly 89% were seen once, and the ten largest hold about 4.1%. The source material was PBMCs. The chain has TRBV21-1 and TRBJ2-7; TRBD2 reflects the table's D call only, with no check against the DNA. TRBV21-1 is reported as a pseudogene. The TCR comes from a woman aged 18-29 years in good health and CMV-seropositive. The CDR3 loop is CASSKLPVFYEQYF. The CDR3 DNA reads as TGTGCCAGCAGCAAATTGCCGGTCTTTTACGAGCAGTACTTC.